The 22 T cell receptor beta chains below all came from one sample that was sequenced in a study of blood T cell repertoires in COVID-19. This table comes from immunoSEQ multiplex PCR, and its TCRdb copy is limited to in-frame clones, with some not included. The repertoire holds 250,000 to 350,000 clones, with roughly 86% as singletons. Specimen: peripheral blood. The source of these receptors is a woman aged 25 to 39 who had recovered from COVID-19.

The gene calls are TRBV5-1 and TRBJ1-4; no clear D. From germline, CDR1 is SGHRS and CDR2 YFSETQ. Trimming removed 0 bases at V and 1 base at J, with 7 bases between. The CDR3 loop spans 15 amino acids. CDR3 coding DNA: TGCGCCAGCAGCTTGGTGGGAGTAACTAATGAAAAACTGTTTTTT. Translated: CASSLVGVTNEKLFF.

The chain combines TRBV20-1 with TRBJ1-4; D perhaps matches TRBD1 (6 bases). V dropped 3 bases and J dropped 8 bases, with 7 bases sitting between them. Per germline, CDR1 DFQATT and CDR2 SNEGSKA (reference sequence). The length of the CDR3 is 11 residues. CDR3: CSARTGEKLFF. The CDR3 nucleotides read TGCAGTGCTAGGACAGGAGAAAAACTGTTTTTT.

V usage is TRBV7-2 and J usage is TRBJ2-5, with D maybe TRBD2 (5 bases). The CDR3 has 14 amino acids. V was clipped by 3 bases and J by 5 bases, with 13 bases between them. Germline V CDR1 and CDR2: SGHTA, FQGNSA. DNA for the CDR3: TGTGCCAGCAGCTTTGATGGGAGCGTGGAGACCCAGTACTTC. Protein sequence: CASSFDGSVETQYF. The full variable domain, in which reference TRBV7-2 and TRBJ2-5 provide the parts outside the CDR3, is GAGVSQSPSNKVTEKGKDVELRCDPISGHTALYWYRQSLGQGLEFLIYFQGNSAPDKSGLPSDRFSAERTGGSVSTLTIQRTQQEDSAVYLCASSFDGSVETQYFGPGTRLLVL.

About this clone itself: The identical CDR3 is also encoded by other nucleotide sequences in the sample. J is TRBJ2-7 and V is TRBV10-3, with 12 positions matching TRBD1. With V trimmed by 5 bases and J by 7 bases, 6 bases remained unmatched. The CDR3 totals 14 residues. Germline V gene lookup returns CDR1 ENHRY and CDR2 SYGVKD. CDR3 protein: CAISPGQGAREQYF. CDR3 sequence (DNA): TGTGCCATCAGTCCGGGACAGGGGGCGCGGGAGCAGTACTTC.

This rearrangement joins TRBV19 to TRBJ2-2, with TRBD1 matching 10 bases. V trimming: 4 bases; J trimming: 3 bases; junction bases outside the gene matches: 5. CDR1 and CDR2 (germline): LNHDA, SQIVND (reference sequence). There are 16 residues in the CDR3. The chain's CDR3 is CASSNWTGGDTGELFF. CDR3 in DNA: TGTGCCAGTAGTAATTGGACAGGGGGTGACACCGGGGAGCTGTTTTTT.

The rearrangement uses TRBV4-1 and TRBJ1-2, with TRBD1 matching 11 bases. The germline V gene encodes CDR1 MGHRA and CDR2 YSYEKL. J gave up 4 bases and V 4 bases, and 5 bases lay outside the gene matches. This CDR3 region has 15 residues. Here the CDR3 reads CASSPGTGGPYGYTF. CDR3 DNA sequence: TGCGCCAGCAGCCCTGGGACAGGGGGTCCCTATGGCTACACCTTC.

This clone was counted a single time. This chain links TRBV5-4 with TRBJ1-5; a possible D gene is TRBD1 (6 bases). V was trimmed by 4 bases and J by 5 bases, leaving 16 bases between them. The CDR3 spans 15 residues. Germline V gene sequence: CDR1 SGHNT, CDR2 YYREEE (reference sequence). Here the CDR3 DNA reads TGTGCCAGCAGCCCGTCGGGGGGCCGGGATCAGCCCCAGCATTTT. It codes for CASSPSGGRDQPQHF.

J is TRBJ1-4 and V is TRBV13; 7 bases line up with TRBD1. CDR3 size: 13 residues. The junction had 2 bases not matched to a gene; V was cut back by 4 bases and J by 6 bases. CDR1 is PRHDT, CDR2 FYEKMQ, per germline (reference sequence). CDR3 region: CASSSGTDEKLFF. The CDR3 DNA is TGTGCCAGCAGCTCAGGGACAGATGAAAAACTGTTTTTT.

This chain connects TRBV12-2 to TRBJ1-2; TRBD1, as called in the table, went unchecked against the DNA. TRBV12-2 is assigned pseudogene status. The CDR3 length is 14 residues. The CDR3 nucleotides are TGTGCAAGTCGGTCCCAGGGGTCGGTTTGCGGCTACACCTTC. Translation: CASRSQGSVCGYTF.

The sample holds one count of this clone. J is TRBJ2-7 and V is TRBV30, with D perhaps matching TRBD1 (5 bases). The CDR3 consists of 14 residues. Germline V gene sequence: CDR1 GTSNPN, CDR2 SVGIG (reference sequence). Trimming took off 6 bases at V and 2 bases at J, with 17 bases between the two ends. The CDR3 region has the DNA TGTGCCTGCTACGTGGCAGGGCTTACCTACGAGCAGTACTTC. Protein product: CACYVAGLTYEQYF. The whole variable domain, filled in from reference TRBV30 and TRBJ2-7, reads SQTIHQWPATLVQPVGSPLSLECTVEGTSNPNLYWYRQAAGRGLQLLFYSVGIGQISSEVPQNLSASRPQDRQFILSSKKLLLSDSGFYLCACYVAGLTYEQYFGPGTRLTVT.

The chain uses TRBV5-8 and TRBJ2-2; D remains ambiguous. V lost 4 bases and J 8 bases, leaving 9 bases between the germline ends. The V gene's germline CDR1 is SGHTS and CDR2 YDEGEE. This CDR3 spans 12 amino acids. CDR3 nucleotide sequence: TGTGCCAGCAGCATGGCCCAGGGGGAGCTGTTTTTT. This gives the protein CASSMAQGELFF.

The chain joins TRBV27 to TRBJ2-5, with 10 positions matching TRBD1. Germline CDR1 reads MNHEY; CDR2 reads SMNVEV (reference sequence). V gave up 5 bases and J gave up 0 bases; unmatched junction bases: 9. The CDR3 extends over 17 amino acids. The CDR3 region is CASSPGTGAPHQETQYF. CDR3 coding DNA: TGTGCCAGCAGTCCCGGGACAGGGGCCCCCCACCAAGAGACCCAGTACTTC.

To note about this clone: Additional DNA sequences in this sample encode the identical CDR3. The V and J genes are TRBV7-2 and TRBJ2-7, with D possibly being TRBD2 (6 bases). Between the trimmed V and J ends, which lost 1 base and 2 bases, there was a span of 9 bases. The CDR3 has 14 amino acids. CDR1 is SGHTA, CDR2 FQGNSA, per germline. The CDR3 here is CASSLDPGAYEQYF. The CDR3 nucleotides are TGTGCCAGCAGCTTAGATCCGGGAGCCTACGAGCAGTACTTC.

This chain links TRBV5-6 with TRBJ2-5; unclear D gene. V lost 2 bases and J 1 base, leaving 12 bases between the germline ends. The CDR3 consists of 15 residues. Germline-derived CDR1 and CDR2 are SGHDT and YYEEEE. The CDR3 bases are TGTGCCAGCAGCTTCAGCGCCGGTATCCAAGAGACCCAGTACTTC. The encoded protein is CASSFSAGIQETQYF.

The rearrangement joins TRBV2 to TRBJ1-1; 8 bases are shared with TRBD1. Trimming at V came to 10 bases and at J to 4 bases, leaving 2 bases not matched to a gene. Germline assignment: CDR1 SNHLY and CDR2 FYNNEI. The CDR3 is 11 residues long. DNA for the CDR3: TGTGCCAATACAGGGGGCACTGAAGCTTTCTTT. It codes for CANTGGTEAFF.

The chain combines TRBV5-4 with TRBJ2-5, with 7 bases aligning to TRBD2. CDR3 length equals 14 residues. Germline V gene data show CDR1 as SGHNT and CDR2 as YYREEE (reference sequence). The J segment lost 2 bases and the V segment lost 4 bases, leaving 5 bases of the junction unmatched. The CDR3 nucleotides are TGTGCCAGCAGCCACCAGCGGGGACAAGAGACCCAGTACTTC. Its translation is CASSHQRGQETQYF.

This rearrangement joins TRBV3-1 (or the pseudogene TRBV3-2) to TRBJ2-3; 8 positions match TRBD2. V shed 2 bases and J 4 bases; nucleotides not matched to a gene: 14. The CDR3 loop spans 18 amino acids. Looked up from germline, CDR1 is LGHDT and CDR2 is YNNKEL (reference sequence). CDR3 coding DNA: TGTGCCAGCAGCCAAAAACCTTCGGGGGGGGTTGGTGCAGATACGCAGTATTTT. Amino acid sequence: CASSQKPSGGVGADTQYF.

This rearrangement joins TRBV7-9 to TRBJ1-3; 8 positions agree with TRBD1. Germline V lookup: CDR1 SEHNR, CDR2 FQNEAQ (reference sequence). The V gene end was trimmed by 5 bases and the J gene end by 2 bases; junction bases not matched to a gene: 11. This CDR3 spans 17 amino acids. The CDR3: CASSPPSGQGPGNTIYF. CDR3 DNA sequence: TGTGCCAGCAGCCCACCATCTGGACAGGGTCCTGGAAACACCATATATTTT. Full variable domain (remainder filled in from reference TRBV7-9 and TRBJ1-3): DTGVSQNPRHKITKRGQNVTFRCDPISEHNRLYWYRQTLGQGPEFLTYFQNEAQLEKSRLLSDRFSAERPKGSFSTLEIQRTEQGDSAMYLCASSPPSGQGPGNTIYFGEGSWLTVV.

This rearrangement joins TRBV7-9 to TRBJ2-1, with 9 bases that match TRBD2. The CDR3 has 17 residues. Germline CDR1 is SEHNR and CDR2 is FQNEAQ (reference sequence). V shed 4 bases and J 6 bases; nucleotides not matched to a gene: 13. This chain's CDR3 is CASSSPGGGGAGNEQFF. The DNA for the CDR3 is TGTGCCAGCAGCTCCCCGGGCGGGGGGGGCGCGGGCAATGAGCAGTTCTTC.

Written as DNA, the CDR3 is TGTGCCAGCAGCTACAGCGGGAGAGGTATCAATGAGCAGTTCTTC. Translated: CASSYSGRGINEQFF. The chain is built from TRBV7-9 and TRBJ2-1, with 8 bases aligning to TRBD2. The V and J ends lost 4 bases and 6 bases, in that order; junction bases with no gene match: 8. Germline values: CDR1 SEHNR, CDR2 FQNEAQ (reference sequence). This CDR3 contains 15 residues.

The chain recombines TRBV5-4 with TRBJ2-6; weak D call: TRBD1 (7 bases). The CDR3 is 17 residues long. Trimming pared 1 base from V and 1 base from J, leaving 12 bases between. In germline, CDR1 is SGHNT, CDR2 YYREEE (reference sequence). CDR3 loop: CASSLTSRGSGANVLTF. DNA for the CDR3: TGTGCCAGCAGCTTGACTAGCAGGGGGTCTGGGGCCAACGTCCTGACTTTC.

The genes are TRBV5-4 and TRBJ1-2; D is uncertain. Germline CDR1 is SGHNT and CDR2 is YYREEE (reference sequence). CDR3 length equals 16 residues. The V end was cut by 3 bases, the J end by 1 base, with 16 bases between. CDR3 nucleotide sequence: TGTGCCAGCAGCTCGCGGTTGGAGGTGAATAACTATGGCTACACCTTC. Translating gives CASSSRLEVNNYGYTF.